This is a list of T cell receptor beta chains from one sample in a study of blood T cell repertoires in COVID-19. Here immunoSEQ multiplex PCR was the method, and the copy in TCRdb shows in-frame clones only, minus some. This sample has 42,000 or so clones, with more than 75% found just once. Material for sequencing was peripheral blood. These receptors originate from a man older than 75 with acute or convalescent COVID-19. Each CDR3 is given with its conserved first and last residue. D genes are given only for firm matches. Some rows mark clone size as missing; the rest say once, few, many or name a class of expanded clone.

TRBJ2-7 TRBV5-4 TRBD2 - 15 TGTGCCAGCAGCCCGACATTAGCGGGAGGCTACGAGCAGTACTTC CASSPTLAGGYEQYF
TRBJ2-1 TRBV18 TRBD2 - 16 TGTGCCAGCTCACCCGCGGGGAGGGGACCAACAAATGAGCAGTTCTTC CASSPAGRGPTNEQFF
TRBJ2-1 TRBV2 - - 13 TGTGCCAGCAATTTACTAGTGTCCGATGAGCAGTTCTTC CASNLLVSDEQFF
TRBJ2-3 TRBV6-4 - - 13 TGTGCCAGCAGTGACCAGGGAGGAGATACGCAGTATTTT CASSDQGGDTQYF
TRBJ2-1 TRBV9 TRBD2 - 19 TGTGCCAGCAGCGGACGACAGGGGACTAGCGGGAGGGCACACAATGAGCAGTTCTTC CASSGRQGTSGRAHNEQFF
TRBJ2-5 TRBV30 TRBD2 - 17 TGTGCCTGGAGACCTCCGGGACTATTACCGTACCAAGAGACCCAGTACTTC CAWRPPGLLPYQETQYF
TRBJ1-5 TRBV3-1/TRBV3-2 - - 14 TGTGCCAGCAGCCGTACAGGGAGCAATCAGCCCCAGCATTTT CASSRTGSNQPQHF
TRBJ2-1 TRBV7-9 - few 15 TGTGCCAGCAGCACTCGAGGACAGTCGAACAATGAGCAGTTCTTC CASSTRGQSNNEQFF
TRBJ1-4 TRBV10-1 - - 14 TGCGCCAGCAGTGTCGGGGGTCCGGGTGAAAAACTGTTTTTT CASSVGGPGEKLFF
TRBJ1-5 TRBV18 - - 14 TGTGCCAGCTCACCAGGGGCGAGCAATCAGCCCCAGCATTTT CASSPGASNQPQHF
TRBJ1-2 TRBV19 - - 14 TGTGCCAGTAGTATAACGACGGGTGTCTATGGCTACACCTTC CASSITTGVYGYTF
TRBJ2-3 TRBV7-9 TRBD2 once 16 TGTGCCAGCAGCCCGCGACTAGCGGGAGGTTCAGATACGCAGTATTTT CASSPRLAGGSDTQYF
TRBJ1-6 TRBV27 TRBD1 - 17 TGTGCCAGCAGTCCAAGGGACAGGGGGTTTTATAATTCACCCCTCCACTTT CASSPRDRGFYNSPLHF
TRBJ2-5 TRBV2 TRBD1 once 13 TGTGCCAGCAGTGGACAGGGCCAAGAGACCCAGTACTTC CASSGQGQETQYF
TRBJ1-6 TRBV19 - - 15 TGTGCCAGTAGTATTTTCTCCACTGTTCGTGCACCCCTCCACTTT CASSIFSTVRAPLHF
TRBJ1-1 TRBV5-1 - - 13 TGCGCCAGCAGACGGAGAGAGAACACTGAAGCTTTCTTT CASRRRENTEAFF
TRBJ2-7 TRBV7-2 TRBD2 - 15 TGTGCCAGCAGCTTAGTATCTAGCGGGAGCTACGAGCAGTACTTC CASSLVSSGSYEQYF
TRBJ2-3 TRBV19 - - 15 TGTGCCAGTAGTCCGGCAGGGCAGGGTTCAGATACGCAGTATTTT CASSPAGQGSDTQYF
TRBJ1-5 TRBV5-1 - few 15 TGCGCCAGCAGCTTGGACCTCGGCGGAAATCAGCCCCAGCATTTT CASSLDLGGNQPQHF
TRBJ2-5 TRBV5-1 TRBD2 - 15 TGCGCCAGCAGCCTTGCGGGACTAGCGAAGGAGACCCAGTACTTC CASSLAGLAKETQYF
TRBJ2-6 TRBV5-1 TRBD1 - 19 TGCGCCAGCAGCCTGGGGACAGGGGGGTCTCTCTCTGGGGCCAACGTCCTGACTTTC CASSLGTGGSLSGANVLTF
TRBJ2-1 TRBV27 - few 13 TGTGCCAGCAGTCCCGACAGAAACAATGAGCAGTTCTTC CASSPDRNNEQFF
TRBJ2-1 TRBV6-5 - - 15 TGTGCCAGCAGTCAGTGGTCCCCTTCCTACAATGAGCAGTTCTTC CASSQWSPSYNEQFF
TRBJ2-2 TRBV6-5 - - 11 TGTGCCAGCGAGTACACCGGGGAGCTGTTTTTT CASEYTGELFF
TRBJ2-3 TRBV13 TRBD2 many 13 TGTGCCAGCAGCCGACCTAGCGGAGATACGCAGTATTTT CASSRPSGDTQYF